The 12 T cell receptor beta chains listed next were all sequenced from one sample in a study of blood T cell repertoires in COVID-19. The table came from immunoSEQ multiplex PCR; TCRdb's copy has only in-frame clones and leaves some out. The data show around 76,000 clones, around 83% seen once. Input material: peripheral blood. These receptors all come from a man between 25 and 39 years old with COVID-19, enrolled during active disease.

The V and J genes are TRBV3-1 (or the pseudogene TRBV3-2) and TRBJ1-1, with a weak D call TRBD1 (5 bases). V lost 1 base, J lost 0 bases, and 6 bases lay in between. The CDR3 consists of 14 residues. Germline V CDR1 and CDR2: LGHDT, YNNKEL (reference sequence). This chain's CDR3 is CASSQGTLNTEAFF. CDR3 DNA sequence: TGTGCCAGCAGCCAAGGGACATTGAACACTGAAGCTTTCTTT.

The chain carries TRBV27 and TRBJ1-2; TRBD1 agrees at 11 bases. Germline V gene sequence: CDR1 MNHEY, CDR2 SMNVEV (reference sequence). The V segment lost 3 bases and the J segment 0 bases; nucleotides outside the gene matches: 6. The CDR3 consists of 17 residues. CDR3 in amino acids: CASSFLGQGASNYGYTF. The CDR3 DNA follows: TGTGCCAGCAGTTTTCTTGGACAGGGGGCTTCTAACTATGGCTACACCTTC.

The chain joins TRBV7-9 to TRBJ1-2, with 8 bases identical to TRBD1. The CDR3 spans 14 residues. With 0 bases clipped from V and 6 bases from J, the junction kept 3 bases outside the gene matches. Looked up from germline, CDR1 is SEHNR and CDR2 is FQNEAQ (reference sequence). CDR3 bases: TGTGCCAGCAGCTTAGCCGGGACAGGCAATGGCTACACCTTC. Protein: CASSLAGTGNGYTF.

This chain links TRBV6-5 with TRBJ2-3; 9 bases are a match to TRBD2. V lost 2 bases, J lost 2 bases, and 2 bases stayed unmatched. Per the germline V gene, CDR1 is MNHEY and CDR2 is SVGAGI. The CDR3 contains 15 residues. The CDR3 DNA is TGTGCCAGCAGTTACAGACTAGCGGCCACAGATACGCAGTATTTT. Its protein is CASSYRLAATDTQYF.

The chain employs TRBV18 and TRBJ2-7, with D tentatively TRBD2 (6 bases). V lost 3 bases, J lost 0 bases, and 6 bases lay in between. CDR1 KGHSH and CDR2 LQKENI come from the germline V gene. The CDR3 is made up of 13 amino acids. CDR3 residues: CASSPSGSYEQYF. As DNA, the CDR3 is TGTGCCAGCTCACCTAGCGGCTCCTACGAGCAGTACTTC.

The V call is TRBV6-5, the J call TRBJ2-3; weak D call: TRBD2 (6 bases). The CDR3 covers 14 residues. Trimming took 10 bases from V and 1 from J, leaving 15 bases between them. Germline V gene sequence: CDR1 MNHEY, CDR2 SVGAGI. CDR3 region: CATWRRGGTDTQYF. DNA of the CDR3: TGTGCCACCTGGCGGCGGGGAGGCACAGATACGCAGTATTTT.

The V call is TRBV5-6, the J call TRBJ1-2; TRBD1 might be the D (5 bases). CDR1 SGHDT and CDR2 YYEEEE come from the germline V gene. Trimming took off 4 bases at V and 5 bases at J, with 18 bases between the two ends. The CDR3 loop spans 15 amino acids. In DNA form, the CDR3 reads TGTGCCAGCAGCCCCCTGGGGGGGACTGGGTATGGCTACACCTTC. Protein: CASSPLGGTGYGYTF.

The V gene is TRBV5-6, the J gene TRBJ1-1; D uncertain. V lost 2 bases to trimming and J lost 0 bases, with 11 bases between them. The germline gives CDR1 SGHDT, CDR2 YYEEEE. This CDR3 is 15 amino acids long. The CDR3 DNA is TGTGCCAGCAGCTTACTGGACGGGGTGAACACTGAAGCTTTCTTT. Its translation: CASSLLDGVNTEAFF.

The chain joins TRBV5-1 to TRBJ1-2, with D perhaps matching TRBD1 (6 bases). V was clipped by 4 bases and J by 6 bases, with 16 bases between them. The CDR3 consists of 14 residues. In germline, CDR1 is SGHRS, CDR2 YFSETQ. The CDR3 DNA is TGCGCCAGCAGCCCGGGGGGGGCATGGGATGGCTACACCTTC. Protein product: CASSPGGAWDGYTF.

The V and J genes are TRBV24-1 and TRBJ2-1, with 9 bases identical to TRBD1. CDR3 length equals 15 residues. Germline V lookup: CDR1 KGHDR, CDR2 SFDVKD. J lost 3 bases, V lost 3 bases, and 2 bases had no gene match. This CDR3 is CATSDRQGGYNEQFF. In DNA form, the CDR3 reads TGTGCCACCAGTGATCGACAGGGGGGCTACAATGAGCAGTTCTTC.

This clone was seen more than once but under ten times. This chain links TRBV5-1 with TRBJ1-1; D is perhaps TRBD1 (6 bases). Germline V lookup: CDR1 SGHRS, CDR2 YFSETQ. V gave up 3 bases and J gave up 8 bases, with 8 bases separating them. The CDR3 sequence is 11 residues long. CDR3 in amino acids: CASSSDREAFF. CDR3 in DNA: TGCGCCAGCAGCTCAGACAGGGAAGCTTTCTTT.

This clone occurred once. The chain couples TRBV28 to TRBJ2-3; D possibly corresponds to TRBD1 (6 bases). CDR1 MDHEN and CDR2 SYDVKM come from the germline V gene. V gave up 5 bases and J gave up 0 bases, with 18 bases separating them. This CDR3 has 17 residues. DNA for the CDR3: TGTGCCAGCAGTCCTCCCTGGACAGTCACTAGCACAGATACGCAGTATTTT. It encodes CASSPPWTVTSTDTQYF.